The next 15 T cell receptor beta chains were all read from a single sample in a study of vaccination effects on CD4 cells after COVID-19. What these receptors recognize is not known. The repertoire was sequenced with immunoSEQ multiplex PCR; TCRdb's copy has only in-frame clones and lacks some. The sample comprises tens of thousands of clones, approximately 80% of which are singletons, and around 2% rests with the top ten. Within the ViraFEST assay, antigen-specific CD4+ T cells underwent expansion with viral peptide pools prior to sequencing. Cultured cells yielded isolated CD4+ T cells after more than nine days. Either the mRNA-1273 or the BNT162b2 vaccine was given to participants as two doses. The material sequenced was CD4+ T cells from PBMCs cultured with HCoV-NL63 spike peptides, taken after COVID-19 vaccination. The receptors were gathered from a human donor who received a COVID-19 vaccine. Some clones in this sample may be carry-over from other donors' samples.

In this sample, this clone turned up a few times. V gene TRBV2 combines with J gene TRBJ1-3, with unresolved D. Germline CDR1 is SNHLY and CDR2 is FYNNEI. The CDR3 is 12 amino acids. Trimming shortened V by 7 bases and J by 4 bases, and 8 bases separated the two germline ends. The CDR3 region is CASTTPGNTIYF. The CDR3, as DNA: TGTGCCAGCACCACGCCCGGAAACACCATATATTTT.

The genes are TRBV18 and TRBJ1-5; D unclear. Trimming took 5 bases from V and 5 from J, leaving 7 bases between them. The CDR3 has 12 residues. Germline lookup yields CDR1 KGHSH and CDR2 LQKENI. CDR3 sequence reads: CASSSLDQPQHF. CDR3 sequence (DNA): TGTGCCAGCTCATCATTGGATCAGCCCCAGCATTTT.

J is TRBJ2-3 and V is TRBV9; D unclear. The CDR3 totals 15 residues. CDR1 and CDR2 (germline): SGDLS, YYNGEE. Deletions cut 0 bases from V and 2 bases from J, with 10 bases between. The CDR3 loop reads CASSVDGRLTDTQYF. For the CDR3, the DNA is TGTGCCAGCAGCGTAGATGGGCGGCTCACAGATACGCAGTATTTT.

V and J are TRBV15 and TRBJ2-1; D remains unclear. The V and J ends lost 5 bases and 4 bases respectively, with 15 bases between them. This CDR3 has 15 amino acids. Germline V gene sequence: CDR1 LNHNV, CDR2 YYDKDF (reference sequence). CDR3 DNA: TGTGCCACCAGCTCAATAGGTGACGAATACAATGAGCAGTTCTTC. This gives the protein CATSSIGDEYNEQFF.

Only one count was recorded for this clone. The rearrangement links TRBV9 to TRBJ2-2, with a tentative D call TRBD1 (5 bases). Trimming took off 0 bases at V and 3 bases at J, with 12 bases between the two ends. This CDR3 region has 16 residues. Germline-derived CDR1 and CDR2 are SGDLS and YYNGEE. For the CDR3, the DNA is TGTGCCAGCAGCGTAGCCCCAGGGAAGTACACCGGGGAGCTGTTTTTT. This codes for CASSVAPGKYTGELFF.

The chain employs TRBV5-6 and TRBJ2-2; 8 bases agree with TRBD1. This CDR3 has 16 amino acids. The V and J ends lost 4 bases and 0 bases, in that order; junction bases with no gene match: 5. In germline, CDR1 is SGHDT, CDR2 YYEEEE. CDR3 in DNA: TGTGCCAGCAGCAGACTGGACAGGGCGAACACCGGGGAGCTGTTTTTT. Translating gives CASSRLDRANTGELFF.

The genes are TRBV5-1 and TRBJ1-2, with no clear D. The CDR3 has 14 residues. V lost 2 bases and J lost 5, with 13 bases in between. Germline lookup yields CDR1 SGHRS and CDR2 YFSETQ. The DNA of the CDR3 is TGCGCCAGCAGCTTTTCGGGCAGGACGTATGGCTACACCTTC. Translation gives CASSFSGRTYGYTF.

The V call is TRBV5-1, the J call TRBJ2-7; 8 bases map to TRBD2. CDR1 and CDR2 from the germline V gene are SGHRS and YFSETQ. With 4 bases clipped from V and 2 bases from J, the junction kept 8 bases outside the gene matches. This CDR3 contains 15 residues. The CDR3, as DNA: TGCGCCAGCAGCCGTGGGAGTAGCGGGACCTACGAGCAGTACGTC. Translation: CASSRGSSGTYEQYV.

The chain is built from TRBV2 and TRBJ2-5, with a possible D match to TRBD2 (6 bases). The length of the CDR3 is 13 residues. Trimming stripped 8 bases from V and 1 base from J, with 11 bases between. Germline CDR1 is SNHLY and CDR2 is FYNNEI. CDR3 region: CASSAGSQETQYF. CDR3 DNA: TGTGCCAGCTCGGCGGGGAGCCAAGAGACCCAGTACTTC.

This clone was recorded once. Distinct nucleotide sequences in the sample also encode this CDR3. The gene calls are TRBV5-4 and TRBJ2-5; D may match TRBD1 or TRBD2 (6 bases each). CDR3 length: 14 amino acids. Germline CDR1 reads SGHNT; CDR2 reads YYREEE (reference sequence). V gave up 4 bases and J gave up 1 base, with 11 bases separating them. CDR3 protein: CASSAGQSQETQYF. CDR3 bases: TGTGCCAGCAGCGCGGGACAAAGCCAAGAGACCCAGTACTTC.

The chain couples TRBV2 to TRBJ1-5; no clear D gene. The germline V and J ends were trimmed by 2 bases and 0 bases, with 5 bases remaining between them. Germline V CDR1 and CDR2: SNHLY, FYNNEI. The CDR3 runs to 14 residues. The CDR3 loop reads CASSESTSNQPQHF. CDR3 nucleotide sequence: TGTGCCAGCAGTGAATCAACTAGCAATCAGCCCCAGCATTTT.

The chain combines TRBV5-6 with TRBJ1-2; 8 positions agree with TRBD1. The CDR3 has 15 residues. CDR1 SGHDT and CDR2 YYEEEE come from the germline V gene. V lost 2 bases to trimming and J lost 2 bases; unmatched junction nucleotides: 5. CDR3 DNA: TGTGCCAGCAGCTTTTGGAACAGGGGGAACTATGGCTACACCTTC. Amino acid sequence: CASSFWNRGNYGYTF.

The chain is built from TRBV19 and TRBJ1-4, with D possibly being TRBD1 (6 bases). This CDR3 is built from 12 residues. V lost 9 bases and J lost 8, with 13 bases in between. Germline values: CDR1 LNHDA, CDR2 SQIVND (reference sequence). For the CDR3, the DNA is TGTGCCAGCTCCAGGGGTTGGGAAAAACTGTTTTTT. This translates into CASSRGWEKLFF. The full variable domain, in which reference TRBV19 and TRBJ1-4 provide the parts outside the CDR3, is DGGITQSPKYLFRKEGQNVTLSCEQNLNHDAMYWYRQDPGQGLRLIYYSQIVNDFQKGDIAEGYSVSREKKESFPLTVTSAQKNPTAFYLCASSRGWEKLFFGSGTQLSVL.

The rearrangement joins TRBV6-2 or TRBV6-3 to TRBJ1-1; D possibly corresponds to TRBD1 (5 bases). Germline V gives CDR1 MNHEY, CDR2 SVGEGT. The ends were cut back, 2 bases at V and 0 bases at J, with 10 bases in the middle. The CDR3 contains 15 residues. CDR3 amino acids: CASSYAGVLNTEAFF. Written as DNA, the CDR3 is TGTGCCAGCAGTTACGCGGGGGTCCTGAACACTGAAGCTTTCTTT.

This chain joins TRBV29-1 and TRBJ1-2; D perhaps matches TRBD1 (5 bases). The germline gives CDR1 SQVTM, CDR2 ANQGSEA. V lost 7 bases, J lost 4 bases, and 13 bases lay in between. The CDR3 runs 12 residues. This CDR3 reads CSARDGTYGYTF. CDR3 bases: TGCAGCGCCCGGGACGGAACCTATGGCTACACCTTC.